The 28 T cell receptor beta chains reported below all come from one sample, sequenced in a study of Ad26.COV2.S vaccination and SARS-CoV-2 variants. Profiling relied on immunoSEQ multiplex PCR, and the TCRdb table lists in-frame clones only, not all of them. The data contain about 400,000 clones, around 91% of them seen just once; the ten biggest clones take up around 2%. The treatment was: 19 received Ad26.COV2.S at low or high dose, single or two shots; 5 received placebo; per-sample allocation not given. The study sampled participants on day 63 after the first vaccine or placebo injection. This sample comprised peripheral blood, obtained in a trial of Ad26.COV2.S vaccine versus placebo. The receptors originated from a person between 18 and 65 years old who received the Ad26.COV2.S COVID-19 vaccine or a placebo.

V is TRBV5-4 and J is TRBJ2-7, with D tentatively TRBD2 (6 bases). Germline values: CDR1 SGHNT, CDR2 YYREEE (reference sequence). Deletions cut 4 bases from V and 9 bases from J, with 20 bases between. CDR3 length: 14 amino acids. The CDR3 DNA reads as TGTGCCAGCAGCCCCGCCCCTGAGTCGGGAGTGCAGTACTTC. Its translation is CASSPAPESGVQYF. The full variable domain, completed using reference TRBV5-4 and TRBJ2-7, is ETGVTQSPTHLIKTRGQQVTLRCSSQSGHNTVSWYQQALGQGPQFIFQYYREEENGRGNFPPRFSGLQFPNYSSELNVNALELDDSALYLCASSPAPESGVQYFGPGTRLTVT.

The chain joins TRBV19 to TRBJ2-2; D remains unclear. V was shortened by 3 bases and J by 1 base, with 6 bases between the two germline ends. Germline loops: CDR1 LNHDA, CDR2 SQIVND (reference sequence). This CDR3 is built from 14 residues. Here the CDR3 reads CASSIGWNTGELFF. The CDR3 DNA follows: TGTGCCAGTAGTATTGGCTGGAACACCGGGGAGCTGTTTTTT.

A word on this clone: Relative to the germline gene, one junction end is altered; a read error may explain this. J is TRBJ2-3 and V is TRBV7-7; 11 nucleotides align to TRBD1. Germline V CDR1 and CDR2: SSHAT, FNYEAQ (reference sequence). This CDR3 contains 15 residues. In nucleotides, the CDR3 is TGTGCTAGCAGCCTCGGGACAGGGGGTCAAGATACGCAGTATTTT. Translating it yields CASSLGTGGQDTQYF.

CDR3 protein: CASSRSPPGLNTEAFF. CDR3 DNA: TGCGCCAGCAGCCGCTCCCCCCCCGGGTTGAACACTGAAGCTTTCTTT. V usage is TRBV5-1 and J usage is TRBJ1-1, with unresolved D. The CDR3 covers 16 residues. V was trimmed by 4 bases and J by 0 bases, leaving 16 bases between them. CDR1 is SGHRS, CDR2 YFSETQ, per germline.

The CDR3 loop is CATGGDSLSNTEAFF. CDR3 DNA sequence: TGTGCCACCGGTGGGGACAGTCTTTCGAACACTGAAGCTTTCTTT. The chain links TRBV11-3 to TRBJ1-1, with 7 bases that match TRBD1. V gave up 10 bases and J gave up 1 base; unmatched junction bases: 12. Per germline, CDR1 SGHNT and CDR2 YENEEA. The CDR3 loop spans 15 amino acids.

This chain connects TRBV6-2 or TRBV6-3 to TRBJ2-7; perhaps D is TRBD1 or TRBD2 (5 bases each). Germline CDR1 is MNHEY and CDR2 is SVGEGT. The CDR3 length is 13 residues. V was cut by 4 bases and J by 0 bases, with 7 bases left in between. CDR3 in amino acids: CASSSGRSYEQYF. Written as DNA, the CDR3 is TGTGCCAGCAGTTCGGGACGCTCCTACGAGCAGTACTTC.

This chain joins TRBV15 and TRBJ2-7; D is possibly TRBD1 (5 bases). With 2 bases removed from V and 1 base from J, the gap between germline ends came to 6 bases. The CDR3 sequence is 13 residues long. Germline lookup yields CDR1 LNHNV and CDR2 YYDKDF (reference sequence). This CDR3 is CATSRPGSYEQYF. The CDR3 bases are TGTGCCACCAGCAGACCAGGGTCCTACGAGCAGTACTTC.

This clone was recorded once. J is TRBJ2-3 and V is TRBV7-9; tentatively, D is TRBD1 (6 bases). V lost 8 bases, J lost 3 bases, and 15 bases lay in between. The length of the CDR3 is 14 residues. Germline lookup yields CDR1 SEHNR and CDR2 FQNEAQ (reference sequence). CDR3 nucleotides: TGTGCCAGCCTATCTAGAAGGGGGACAGATACGCAGTATTTT. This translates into CASLSRRGTDTQYF. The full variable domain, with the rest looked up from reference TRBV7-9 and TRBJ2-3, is DTGVSQNPRHKITKRGQNVTFRCDPISEHNRLYWYRQTLGQGPEFLTYFQNEAQLEKSRLLSDRFSAERPKGSFSTLEIQRTEQGDSAMYLCASLSRRGTDTQYFGPGTRLTVL.

The CDR3 DNA follows: TGTGCCAGCAGCCGCCCCGTGGTTGGGGGAGGTCAAGAGACCCAGTACTTC. This translates into CASSRPVVGGGQETQYF. J is TRBJ2-5 and V is TRBV6-2 or TRBV6-3, with D possibly being TRBD2 (6 bases). The germline V and J ends were trimmed by 6 bases and 2 bases, with 22 bases remaining between them. The CDR3 length is 17 residues. Germline CDR1 and CDR2: MNHEY and SVGEGT.

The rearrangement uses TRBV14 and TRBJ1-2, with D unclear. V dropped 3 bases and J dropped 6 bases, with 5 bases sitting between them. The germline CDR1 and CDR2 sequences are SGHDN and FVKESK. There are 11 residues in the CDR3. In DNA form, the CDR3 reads TGTGCCAGCAGCCAGGGCCATGGCTACACCTTC. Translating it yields CASSQGHGYTF.

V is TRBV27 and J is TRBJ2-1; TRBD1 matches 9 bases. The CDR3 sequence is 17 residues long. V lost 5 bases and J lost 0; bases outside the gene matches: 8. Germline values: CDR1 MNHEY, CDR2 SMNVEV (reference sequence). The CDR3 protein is CASSKGQGPPSYNEQFF. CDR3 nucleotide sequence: TGTGCCAGCAGTAAGGGACAGGGCCCGCCCTCCTACAATGAGCAGTTCTTC.

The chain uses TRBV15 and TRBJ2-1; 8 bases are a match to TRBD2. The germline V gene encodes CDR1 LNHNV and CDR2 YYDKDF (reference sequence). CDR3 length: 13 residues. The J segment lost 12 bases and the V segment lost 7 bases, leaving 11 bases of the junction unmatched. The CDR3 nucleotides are TGTGCCACCAAGCGGGGGCCCTCGAGCTTGCAGTTCTTC. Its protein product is CATKRGPSSLQFF. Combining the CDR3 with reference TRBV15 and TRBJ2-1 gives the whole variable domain DAMVIQNPRYQVTQFGKPVTLSCSQTLNHNVMYWYQQKSSQAPKLLFHYYDKDFNNEADTPDNFQSRRPNTSFCFLDIRSPGLGDTAMYLCATKRGPSSLQFFGPGTRLTVL.

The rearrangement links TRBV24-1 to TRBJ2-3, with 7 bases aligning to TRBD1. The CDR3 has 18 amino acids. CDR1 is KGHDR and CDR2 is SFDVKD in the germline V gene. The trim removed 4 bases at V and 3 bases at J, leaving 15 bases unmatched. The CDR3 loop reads CATSESFWTGRGTDTQYF. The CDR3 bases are TGTGCCACCAGTGAATCATTCTGGACAGGTCGAGGAACAGATACGCAGTATTTT.

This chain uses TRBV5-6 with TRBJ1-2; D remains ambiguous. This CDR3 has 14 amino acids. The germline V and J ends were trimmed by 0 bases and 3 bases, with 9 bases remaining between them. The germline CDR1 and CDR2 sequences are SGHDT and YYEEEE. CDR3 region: CASSLASVDYGYTF. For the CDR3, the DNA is TGTGCCAGCAGCTTGGCGTCGGTGGACTATGGCTACACCTTC.

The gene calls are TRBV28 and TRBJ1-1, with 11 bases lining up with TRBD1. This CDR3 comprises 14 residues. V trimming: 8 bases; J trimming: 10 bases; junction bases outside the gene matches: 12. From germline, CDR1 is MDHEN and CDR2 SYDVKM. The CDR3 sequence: CASVAGQGAEGAFF. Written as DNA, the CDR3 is TGTGCCAGCGTGGCAGGACAGGGGGCGGAGGGAGCTTTCTTT. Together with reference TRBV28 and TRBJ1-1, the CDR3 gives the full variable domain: DVKVTQSSRYLVKRTGEKVFLECVQDMDHENMFWYRQDPGLGLRLIYFSYDVKMKEKGDIPEGYSVSREKKERFSLILESASTNQTSMYLCASVAGQGAEGAFFGQGTRLTVV.

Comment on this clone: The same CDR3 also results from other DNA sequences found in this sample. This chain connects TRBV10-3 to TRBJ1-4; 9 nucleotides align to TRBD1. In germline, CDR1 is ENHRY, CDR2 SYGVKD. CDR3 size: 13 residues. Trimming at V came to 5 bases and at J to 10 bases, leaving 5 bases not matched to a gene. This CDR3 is CAISRDREGKLFF. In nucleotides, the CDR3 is TGTGCCATCAGTCGGGACAGGGAGGGAAAACTGTTTTTT.

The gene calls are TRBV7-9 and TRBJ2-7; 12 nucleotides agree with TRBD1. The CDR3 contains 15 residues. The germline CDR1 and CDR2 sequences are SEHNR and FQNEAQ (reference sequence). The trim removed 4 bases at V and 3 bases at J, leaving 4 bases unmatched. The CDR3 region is CASSSGTGGLYEQYF. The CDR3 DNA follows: TGTGCCAGCAGCTCAGGGACAGGGGGCCTCTACGAGCAGTACTTC. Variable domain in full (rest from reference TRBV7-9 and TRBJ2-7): DTGVSQNPRHKITKRGQNVTFRCDPISEHNRLYWYRQTLGQGPEFLTYFQNEAQLEKSRLLSDRFSAERPKGSFSTLEIQRTEQGDSAMYLCASSSGTGGLYEQYFGPGTRLTVT.

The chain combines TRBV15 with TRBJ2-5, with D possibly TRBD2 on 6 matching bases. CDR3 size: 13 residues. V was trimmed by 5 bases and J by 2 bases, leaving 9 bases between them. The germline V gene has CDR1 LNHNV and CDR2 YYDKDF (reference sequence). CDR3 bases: TGTGCCACCAGCCCGGGGGAACAAGAGACCCAGTACTTC. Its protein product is CATSPGEQETQYF.

CDR3 DNA sequence: TGTGCCAGCAGCCAAGCTTCAGGGGCACACTACGAGCAGTACTTC. As protein: CASSQASGAHYEQYF. This chain joins TRBV3-1 (or the pseudogene TRBV3-2) and TRBJ2-7; TRBD1 is a possible D gene (6 bases). Looked up from germline, CDR1 is LGHDT and CDR2 is YNNKEL (reference sequence). CDR3 length equals 15 residues. Trimming left V 1 base short and J 3 bases short, with 13 bases between.

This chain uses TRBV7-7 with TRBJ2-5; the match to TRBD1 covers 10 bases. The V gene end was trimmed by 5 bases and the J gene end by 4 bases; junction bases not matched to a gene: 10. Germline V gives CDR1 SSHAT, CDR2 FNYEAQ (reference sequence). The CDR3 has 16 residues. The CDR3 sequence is CASSPQPGQGRETQYF. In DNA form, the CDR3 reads TGTGCCAGCAGCCCCCAGCCGGGACAGGGGAGAGAGACCCAGTACTTC.

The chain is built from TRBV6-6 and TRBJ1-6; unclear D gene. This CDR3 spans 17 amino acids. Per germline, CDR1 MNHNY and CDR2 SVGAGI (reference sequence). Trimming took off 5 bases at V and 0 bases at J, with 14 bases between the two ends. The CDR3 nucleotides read TGTGCCAGCAGTCCCCCAGCCGCCGGCTCCTATAATTCACCCCTCCACTTT. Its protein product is CASSPPAAGSYNSPLHF.

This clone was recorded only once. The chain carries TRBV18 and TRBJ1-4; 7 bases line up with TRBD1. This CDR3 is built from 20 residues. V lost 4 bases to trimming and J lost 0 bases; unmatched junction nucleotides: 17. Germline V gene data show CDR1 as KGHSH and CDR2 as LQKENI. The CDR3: CASSHQMGAGQGATNEKLFF. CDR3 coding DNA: TGTGCCAGCTCACACCAAATGGGAGCGGGGCAGGGGGCAACTAATGAAAAACTGTTTTTT.

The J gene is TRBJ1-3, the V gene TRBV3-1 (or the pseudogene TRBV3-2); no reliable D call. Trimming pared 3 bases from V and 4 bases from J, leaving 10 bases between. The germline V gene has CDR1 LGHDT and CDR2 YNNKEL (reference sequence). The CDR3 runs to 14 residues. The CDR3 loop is CASSHLVPGNTIYF. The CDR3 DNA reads TGTGCCAGCAGCCATCTGGTACCCGGAAACACCATATATTTT.

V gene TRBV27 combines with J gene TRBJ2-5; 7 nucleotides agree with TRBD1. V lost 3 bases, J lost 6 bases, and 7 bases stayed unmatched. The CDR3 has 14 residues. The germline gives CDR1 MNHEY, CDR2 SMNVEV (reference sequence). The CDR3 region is CASSLGRGRKTQYF. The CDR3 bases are TGTGCCAGCAGTTTGGGCAGGGGGAGAAAGACCCAGTACTTC.

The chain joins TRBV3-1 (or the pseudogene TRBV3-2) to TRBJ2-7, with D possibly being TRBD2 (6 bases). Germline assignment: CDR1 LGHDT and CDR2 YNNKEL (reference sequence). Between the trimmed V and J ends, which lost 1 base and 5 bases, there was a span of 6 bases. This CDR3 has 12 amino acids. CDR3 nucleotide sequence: TGTGCCAGCAGCCAAGCGGGGGACGAGCAGTACTTC. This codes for CASSQAGDEQYF.

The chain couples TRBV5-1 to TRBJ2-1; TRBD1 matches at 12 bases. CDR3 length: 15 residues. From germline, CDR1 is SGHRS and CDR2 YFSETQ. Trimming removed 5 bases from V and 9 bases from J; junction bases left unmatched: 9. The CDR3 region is CASREGQGAVGEQFF. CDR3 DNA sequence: TGCGCCAGCAGGGAGGGACAGGGGGCTGTCGGTGAGCAGTTCTTC.

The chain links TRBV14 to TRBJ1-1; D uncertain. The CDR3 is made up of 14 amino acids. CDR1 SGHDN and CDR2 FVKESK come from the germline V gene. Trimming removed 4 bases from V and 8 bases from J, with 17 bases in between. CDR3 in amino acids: CASSPRAAVSEAFF. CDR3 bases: TGTGCCAGCAGCCCACGCGCGGCGGTTTCAGAAGCTTTCTTT. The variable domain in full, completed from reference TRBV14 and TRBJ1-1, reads EAGVTQFPSHSVIEKGQTVTLRCDPISGHDNLYWYRRVMGKEIKFLLHFVKESKQDESGMPNNRFLAERTGGTYSTLKVQPAELEDSGVYFCASSPRAAVSEAFFGQGTRLTVV.

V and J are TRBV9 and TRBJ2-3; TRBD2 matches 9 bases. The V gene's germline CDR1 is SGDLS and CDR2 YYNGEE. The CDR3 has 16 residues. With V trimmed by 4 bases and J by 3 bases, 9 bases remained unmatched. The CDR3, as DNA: TGTGCCAGCAGCCCTCCTGGACTAGCGTGGACAGATACGCAGTATTTT. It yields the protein CASSPPGLAWTDTQYF. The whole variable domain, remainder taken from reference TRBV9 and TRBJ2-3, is DSGVTQTPKHLITATGQRVTLRCSPRSGDLSVYWYQQSLDQGLQFLIQYYNGEERAKGNILERFSAQQFPDLHSELNLSSLELGDSALYFCASSPPGLAWTDTQYFGPGTRLTVL.